Listed here are 8 T cell receptor beta chains from one sample, sequenced in a study of siplizumab effects on memory and regulatory T cells. The protocol was immunoSEQ multiplex PCR, while the TCRdb copy is restricted to in-frame clones and leaves out a portion. The data contain about 100,000 clones, about 91% of them singletons. Sequencing was performed on Tregs sorted from blood. Every receptor here comes from a human donor in good health.

The chain combines TRBV28 with TRBJ2-1; TRBD2 aligns across 8 bases. Germline CDR1 and CDR2: MDHEN and SYDVKM. The CDR3 has 17 residues. Trimming cost V 4 bases and J 1 base; bases outside gene matches: 9. CDR3 sequence (DNA): TGTGCCAGCAGTTCCGGCCGGAGCGGGAGTTCCTACAATGAGCAGTTCTTC. This gives the protein CASSSGRSGSSYNEQFF. Variable domain in full (rest from reference TRBV28 and TRBJ2-1): DVKVTQSSRYLVKRTGEKVFLECVQDMDHENMFWYRQDPGLGLRLIYFSYDVKMKEKGDIPEGYSVSREKKERFSLILESASTNQTSMYLCASSSGRSGSSYNEQFFGPGTRLTVL.

The chain carries TRBV5-5 and TRBJ2-6; no clear D. V dropped 1 base and J dropped 4 bases, with 9 bases sitting between them. This CDR3 is 15 amino acids long. The V gene's germline CDR1 is SGHKS and CDR2 YYEKEE (reference sequence). CDR3 nucleotides: TGTGCCAGCAGCTTGTTACTTGCCGGGGCCAACGTCCTGACTTTC. It specifies CASSLLLAGANVLTF.

The V call is TRBV7-3, the J call TRBJ2-3, with D perhaps matching TRBD1 or TRBD2 (5 bases each). The CDR3 has 15 residues. CDR1 and CDR2 from the germline V gene are SGHTA and FQGTGA. The V end lost 5 bases, the J end lost 2 bases, and 14 bases lay between the germline ends. CDR3 sequence reads: CASSPAGADTDTQYF. CDR3 DNA sequence: TGTGCCAGCAGCCCCGCCGGGGCGGACACAGATACGCAGTATTTT.

The chain recombines TRBV7-9 with TRBJ2-7; D is unclear. The V end lost 2 bases, the J end lost 4 bases, and 9 bases lay between the germline ends. Per the germline V gene, CDR1 is SEHNR and CDR2 is FQNEAQ (reference sequence). The CDR3 length is 13 residues. CDR3 loop: CASSLYAAYEQYF. The CDR3 coding sequence is TGTGCCAGCAGCTTATATGCGGCGTACGAGCAGTACTTC.

The V call is TRBV6-6, the J call TRBJ2-2, with 8 bases fitting TRBD2. Germline CDR1 is MNHNY and CDR2 is SVGAGI (reference sequence). The ends lost 5 bases at V and 4 bases at J; junction bases unmatched: 3. The CDR3 has 14 residues. The CDR3 nucleotides are TGTGCCAGCAGTCCCGGGGGGGGCACCGGGGAGCTGTTTTTT. The encoded protein is CASSPGGGTGELFF.

V usage is TRBV11-2 and J usage is TRBJ2-7; 7 nucleotides line up with TRBD2. With 1 base clipped from V and 0 bases from J, the junction kept 3 bases outside the gene matches. The V gene's germline CDR1 is SGHAT and CDR2 FQNNGV. The CDR3 has 15 residues. This chain's CDR3 is CASSLALAVSYEQYF. The CDR3 nucleotides read TGTGCCAGCAGCTTAGCCCTAGCGGTCTCCTACGAGCAGTACTTC.

The V gene is TRBV7-3, the J gene TRBJ2-1; the match to TRBD2 covers 7 bases. CDR1 and CDR2 from the germline V gene are SGHTA and FQGTGA. The CDR3 spans 13 residues. V gave up 5 bases and J gave up 3 bases; unmatched junction bases: 1. CDR3 loop: CASSRGSYNEQFF. The CDR3 DNA reads TGTGCCAGCAGCCGCGGGAGCTACAATGAGCAGTTCTTC.

CDR3 region: CATSIWAGLYGYTF. The CDR3 DNA is TGTGCCACTAGCATTTGGGCCGGACTCTATGGCTACACCTTC. This chain uses TRBV19 with TRBJ1-2; D gene uncertain. The V end was cut by 10 bases, the J end by 4 bases, with 19 bases between. The CDR3 runs 14 residues. Germline V gene lookup returns CDR1 LNHDA and CDR2 SQIVND (reference sequence).